Detailed here is one TCR beta chain. As yet, its antigen is unknown. This sample was included in a study of beta chain features in type 1 diabetes. Study-level background: All samples together contributed 95 million to 110 million sorted cells for examination.

Unmatched junction bases numbered 9, after V lost 0 bases and J lost 13 bases. The CDR3 has 14 residues. Germline CDR1 is MGHRA and CDR2 is YSYEKL. Whole-study results and caveats: Sequencing from cDNA could over-represent high-TCR-expressing cells. When Type 1 diabetes patients were examined, their TCRB CDR3s proved moderately but significantly shorter in all four CD4+ subsets.

cDNA synthesis used the whole RNA isolate, giving expressed TCRB sequences. Libraries were prepared by immunoSEQ multiplex PCR; TCRdb keeps only in-frame clonotypes and omits some of them. This table has hundreds of thousands of clones, over 13% appearing once. The clonotype comes from a man in his late teens or twenties with type 1 diabetes. The sequenced sample consisted of naive CD4+ T cells from blood. The rearrangement links TRBV4-1 to TRBJ2-1; 7 bases are shared with TRBD2. CDR3 in DNA: TGCGCCAGCAGCCAAGATATGGCTAGCGGCCTTCAGTTCTTC. Translating gives CASSQDMASGLQFF.